This TCR beta chain appears in the sequencing data of a study of blood T cell repertoires in COVID-19. Across the whole study: The cDNA or gDNA used as material had been derived from T cells, B-cell-depleted T cells, or PBMCs.

The germline V and J ends were trimmed by 3 bases and 5 bases, with 23 bases remaining between them. Germline lookup yields CDR1 KGHSH and CDR2 LQKENI. The length of the CDR3 is 18 residues. Some clones are missing from TCRdb's copy, which holds only in-frame ones; the method was immunoSEQ multiplex PCR. This sample has 200,000 to 250,000 clones; 70% to 90% occur once, and the top ten carry roughly 12%. This clone occurred a few times. Sequenced input: peripheral blood. The TCR sequence derives from a woman between 18 and 30 years old who had recovered from COVID-19. The chain uses TRBV18 and TRBJ2-1, with D tentatively TRBD2 (6 bases). CDR3 sequence reads: CASSPPAGWQGGHNEQFF. The CDR3 region has the DNA TGTGCCAGCTCACCCCCGGCGGGGTGGCAGGGTGGCCACAATGAGCAGTTCTTC. The whole variable domain, filled in from reference TRBV18 and TRBJ2-1, reads NAGVMQNPRHLVRRRGQEARLRCSPMKGHSHVYWYRQLPEEGLKFMVYLQKENIIDESGMPKERFSAEFPKEGPSILRIQQVVRGDSAAYFCASSPPAGWQGGHNEQFFGPGTRLTVL.